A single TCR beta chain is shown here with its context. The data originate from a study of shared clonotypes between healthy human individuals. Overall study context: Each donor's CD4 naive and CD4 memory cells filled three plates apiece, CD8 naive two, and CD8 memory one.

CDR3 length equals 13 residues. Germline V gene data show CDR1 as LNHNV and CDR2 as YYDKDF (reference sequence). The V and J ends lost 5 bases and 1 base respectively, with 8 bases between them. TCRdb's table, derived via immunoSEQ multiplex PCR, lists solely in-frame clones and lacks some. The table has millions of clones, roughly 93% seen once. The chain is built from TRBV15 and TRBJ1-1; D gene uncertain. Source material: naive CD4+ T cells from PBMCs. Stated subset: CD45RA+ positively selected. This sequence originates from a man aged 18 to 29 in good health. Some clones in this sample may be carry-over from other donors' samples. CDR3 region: CATSPRKNTEAFF. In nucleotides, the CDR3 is TGTGCCACCAGCCCCCGGAAGAACACTGAAGCTTTCTTT. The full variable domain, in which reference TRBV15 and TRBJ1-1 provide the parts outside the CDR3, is DAMVIQNPRYQVTQFGKPVTLSCSQTLNHNVMYWYQQKSSQAPKLLFHYYDKDFNNEADTPDNFQSRRPNTSFCFLDIRSPGLGDTAMYLCATSPRKNTEAFFGQGTRLTVV.